Here is one T cell receptor beta chain with its context. TCRdb's table, derived via immunoSEQ multiplex PCR, lists solely in-frame clones and lacks some. The data show a few thousand clones, about 88% seen once. This specimen comes from a study of T cells in lung cancer brain metastases. Germline lookup yields CDR1 SQVTM and CDR2 ANQGSEA. Losses at the gene ends were 5 bases for V and 0 bases for J; bases not matched to a gene: 4. This CDR3 is 13 amino acids long. The sequence derives from a woman aged 45-65 years with non-small cell lung cancer. The V gene is TRBV29-1, the J gene TRBJ2-7; 7 nucleotides agree with TRBD1. The sample consisted of tumor tissue from the primary lung tumor. The CDR3 region is CSVSTGSSYEQYF. The CDR3 DNA sequence: TGCAGCGTTTCGACAGGGAGCTCCTACGAGCAGTACTTC.